Listed below are T cell receptor beta chains from one sample, sequenced in a study of T cell changes during pregnancy in multiple sclerosis. Libraries were prepared by immunoSEQ multiplex PCR; TCRdb keeps only in-frame clonotypes and omits some of them. Of tens of thousands of clones listed, around 92% are singletons. Source: peripheral blood, taken in the third trimester of pregnancy. These receptors were collected from a female donor in good health, enrolled as a control in a pregnancy study. Both conserved end residues are part of each CDR3. Fields, in order: J gene, clone size, V gene, D gene, CDR3 protein, CDR3 DNA. A D gene is named only where the DNA matches it firmly. Clone size is stated in some rows and not others, as once, few, many or a class when expanded.

>TRBJ2-7|once|TRBV7-2|TRBD2
CASSLGLAGAYEQYF
TGTGCCAGCAGCTTAGGGCTAGCGGGAGCCTACGAGCAGTACTTC
>TRBJ2-7|.|TRBV11-3|.
CASSLAGNAYEQYF
TGTGCCAGCAGCTTAGCCGGGAACGCCTACGAGCAGTACTTC
>TRBJ2-1|.|TRBV6-5|.
CASSANSMEQFF
TGTGCCAGCAGCGCGAACTCAATGGAGCAGTTCTTC
>TRBJ2-3|.|TRBV11-2|.
CASSLGGDTQYF
TGTGCCAGCAGCTTAGGAGGAGATACGCAGTATTTT
>TRBJ1-5|.|TRBV28|.
CASRQRRENQPQHF
TGTGCCAGCAGGCAACGGAGGGAGAATCAGCCCCAGCATTTT
>TRBJ1-1|.|TRBV27|.
CASSFRVNTEAFF
TGTGCCAGCAGTTTTCGGGTGAACACTGAAGCTTTCTTT
>TRBJ2-1|.|TRBV4-1|.
CASSQDLRNNEQFF
TGCGCCAGCAGCCAAGATCTTAGAAACAATGAGCAGTTCTTC
>TRBJ2-3|.|TRBV7-8|.
CASSLGPQGAPTDTQYF
TGTGCCAGCAGCTTAGGCCCGCAGGGCGCCCCTACAGATACGCAGTATTTT
>TRBJ2-1|once|TRBV6-1|.
CASRARTNYNEQFF
TGTGCCAGCAGGGCCCGGACTAACTACAATGAGCAGTTCTTC
>TRBJ2-2|.|TRBV5-4|.
CASSSGRGNHGELFF
TGTGCCAGCAGCTCTGGGAGGGGGAATCACGGGGAGCTGTTTTTT
>TRBJ2-1|.|TRBV4-1|.
CASSQDRGTNEQFF
TGCGCCAGCAGCCAAGATCGAGGAACGAATGAGCAGTTCTTC
>TRBJ1-4|.|TRBV7-9|TRBD1
CASSIGTGRLEKLFF
TGTGCCAGCAGCATTGGGACAGGGAGATTAGAAAAACTGTTTTTT
>TRBJ2-7|.|TRBV6-5|.
CASSYSVQDYEQYF
TGTGCCAGCAGTTACTCTGTGCAGGACTACGAGCAGTACTTC
>TRBJ1-3|few|TRBV19|.
CASQGGSSGNTIYF
TGTGCCAGTCAAGGGGGTAGCTCTGGAAACACCATATATTTT
>TRBJ2-3|.|TRBV5-1|.
CASSPGTQGNTDTQYF
TGCGCCAGCAGCCCGGGGACTCAGGGAAACACAGATACGCAGTATTTT
>TRBJ2-7|.|TRBV5-1|.
CASSSGDKGYEQYF
TGCGCCAGCAGCTCAGGGGACAAAGGTTACGAGCAGTACTTC
>TRBJ2-3|.|TRBV2|TRBD2
CASRTGTSGSTDTQYF
TGTGCCAGCAGGACCGGGACTAGCGGCTCCACAGATACGCAGTATTTT
>TRBJ2-5|.|TRBV18|.
CASLPSGMRQETQYF
TGTGCCAGCTTACCTTCAGGGATGCGGCAAGAGACCCAGTACTTC
>TRBJ2-1|.|TRBV27|.
CASSIRLHRGNEQFF
TGTGCCAGCAGTATTCGGCTTCATAGGGGTAATGAGCAGTTCTTC
>TRBJ2-1|.|TRBV7-9|TRBD2
CASSLGGLDGEQFF
TGTGCCAGCAGCTTAGGTGGACTAGACGGTGAGCAGTTCTTC
>TRBJ2-1|.|TRBV10-1|TRBD2
CASRQREGLNEQFF
TGCGCCAGCCGTCAGCGGGAGGGACTGAATGAGCAGTTCTTC
>TRBJ2-7|.|TRBV7-9|.
CASSRGLADSYEQYF
TGTGCCAGCAGCCGGGGACTTGCAGACTCCTACGAGCAGTACTTC
>TRBJ1-6|.|TRBV28|TRBD1
CASSSGTGGIGSPLHF
TGTGCCAGCAGTTCCGGGACAGGGGGGATTGGTTCACCCCTCCACTTT
>TRBJ2-1|.|TRBV15|TRBD2
CATSRESSGRLREYNEQFF
TGTGCCACCAGCAGAGAAAGTAGCGGGAGATTAAGAGAATACAATGAGCAGTTCTTC
>TRBJ1-1|.|TRBV19|TRBD1
CASTAGQANTEAFF
TGTGCCAGTACTGCGGGACAGGCGAACACTGAAGCTTTCTTT
>TRBJ2-3|.|TRBV2|TRBD2
CASSERSLAGYTQGDTQYF
TGTGCCAGCAGTGAAAGGTCCCTAGCGGGCTACACACAAGGGGATACGCAGTATTTT
>TRBJ2-1|.|TRBV28|TRBD2
CASSLGRGGYNEQFF
TGTGCCAGCAGTTTAGGGAGGGGCGGCTACAATGAGCAGTTCTTC
>TRBJ1-5|once|TRBV27|TRBD1
CASSATGGNQPQHF
TGTGCCAGCAGCGCAACAGGGGGCAATCAGCCCCAGCATTTT
>TRBJ2-3|.|TRBV7-9|.
CASSPTATDTQYF
TGTGCCAGCAGCCCGACAGCCACAGATACGCAGTATTTT
>TRBJ1-1|.|TRBV28|.
CASSLRGGSNTEAFF
TGTGCCAGCAGTCTTAGGGGGGGGAGCAACACTGAAGCTTTCTTT
>TRBJ1-2|.|TRBV9|.
CASSESGGVEGYTF
TGTGCCAGCAGCGAATCGGGCGGGGTGGAAGGCTACACCTTC
>TRBJ2-3|.|TRBV7-2|TRBD2
CASSFLAGADTQYF
TGTGCCAGCAGCTTTCTAGCGGGTGCAGATACGCAGTATTTT
>TRBJ2-3|.|TRBV11-3|TRBD2
CASSLELAGTDTQYF
TGTGCCAGCAGCTTAGAACTAGCGGGAACTGATACGCAGTATTTT
>TRBJ2-2|.|TRBV7-6|.
CASSLDLTTNTGELFF
TGTGCCAGCAGCTTAGATCTGACTACTAACACCGGGGAGCTGTTTTTT
>TRBJ1-5|.|TRBV4-2|TRBD1
CASSQNRGGQPQHF
TGTGCCAGCAGCCAAAACAGGGGAGGTCAGCCCCAGCATTTT
>TRBJ2-5|few|TRBV27|.
CASSLRGQETQYF
TGTGCCAGCAGTTTGCGCGGGCAAGAGACCCAGTACTTC
>TRBJ2-3|.|TRBV15|TRBD2
CATVPTSGSRGDTQYF
TGTGCCACCGTCCCAACTAGCGGGAGTAGGGGAGATACGCAGTATTTT
>TRBJ1-5|.|TRBV2|.
CASSELGHPSSPQHF
TGTGCCAGCAGTGAGTTAGGTCACCCGTCTAGTCCCCAGCATTTT
>TRBJ2-1|.|TRBV14|TRBD2
CASSHLTSGDYNEQFF
TGTGCCAGCAGCCACCTCACTAGCGGGGACTACAATGAGCAGTTCTTC
>TRBJ1-1|.|TRBV10-3|.
CAIRGPRGTEAFF
TGTGCCATCAGGGGTCCCAGGGGAACTGAAGCTTTCTTT
>TRBJ1-2|.|TRBV11-2|.
CASSLVGGYGYTF
TGTGCCAGCAGCTTAGTTGGCGGCTATGGCTACACCTTC
>TRBJ1-3|once|TRBV28|TRBD1
CASTFLLGGSGNTIYF
TGTGCCAGCACCTTTCTTTTAGGGGGCTCGGGAAACACCATATATTTT
>TRBJ2-2|once|TRBV28|.
CASNVQGRGTGELFF
TGTGCCAGCAACGTCCAGGGGAGAGGTACCGGGGAGCTGTTTTTT
>TRBJ2-5|.|TRBV13|TRBD2
CASTPTLAAQETQYF
TGTGCCAGCACCCCGACGCTAGCGGCCCAAGAGACCCAGTACTTC
>TRBJ1-6|.|TRBV4-1|.
CASSPTSGNLVSPLHF
TGCGCCAGCAGCCCGACTTCCGGGAATCTTGTGTCACCCCTCCACTTT
>TRBJ2-5|.|TRBV29-1|.
CSVVGGVGETQYF
TGCAGCGTTGTAGGAGGGGTGGGGGAGACCCAGTACTTC
>TRBJ2-7|.|TRBV6-1|TRBD1
CASSEVSGRRDRAYEQYF
TGTGCCAGCAGTGAAGTATCGGGTCGGCGGGACAGGGCCTACGAGCAGTACTTC
>TRBJ2-2|.|TRBV5-6|TRBD2
CASSLLSLASTGELFF
TGTGCCAGCAGCTTGCTTTCACTAGCGTCGACCGGGGAGCTGTTTTTT
>TRBJ1-2|.|TRBV28|.
CASSLVGVRGSYGYTF
TGTGCCAGCAGTTTAGTCGGGGTACGGGGTAGCTATGGCTACACCTTC
>TRBJ1-1|.|TRBV18|TRBD1
CASSPDRGSTEAFF
TGTGCCAGCTCACCAGACAGGGGTAGCACTGAAGCTTTCTTT
>TRBJ2-1|.|TRBV28|TRBD1
CASSTPGTGLHEQFF
TGTGCCAGCAGTACCCCCGGGACAGGGTTGCATGAGCAGTTCTTC
>TRBJ2-3|.|TRBV14|.
CASSLIQGDTQYF
TGTGCCAGCAGCCTAATCCAGGGTGATACGCAGTATTTT
>TRBJ1-2|.|TRBV19|.
CASSIASLSSWGYTF
TGTGCCAGTAGTATTGCCTCTCTGAGTAGCTGGGGCTACACCTTC
>TRBJ1-1|.|TRBV29-1|.
CSADEVDFFTEAFF
TGCAGCGCTGACGAGGTCGACTTTTTCACTGAAGCTTTCTTT
>TRBJ2-5|.|TRBV7-9|.
CASSFSGSETQYF
TGTGCCAGCAGCTTTTCCGGGTCTGAGACCCAGTACTTC
>TRBJ2-7|once|TRBV13|TRBD2
CASSRTSGGTYEQYF
TGTGCCAGCAGCCGTACTAGCGGGGGCACCTACGAGCAGTACTTC
>TRBJ2-1|.|TRBV5-1|.
CASARDTTYNEQFF
TGCGCCAGCGCGAGGGACACCACCTACAATGAGCAGTTCTTC
>TRBJ1-5|.|TRBV7-2|.
CASSLARRGSQPQHF
TGTGCCAGCAGCTTAGCCCGGCGAGGCTCTCAGCCCCAGCATTTT
>TRBJ1-2|.|TRBV5-4|.
CASSLGQALFYGYTF
TGTGCCAGCAGCTTGGGGCAGGCCTTATTCTATGGCTACACCTTC
>TRBJ1-3|.|TRBV4-2|TRBD1
CASSHLDRAHSGNTIYF
TGTGCCAGCAGCCACCTGGACAGGGCCCACTCTGGAAACACCATATATTTT